Included here is one T cell receptor beta chain sequence, with context. Its antigen is undetermined. This CDR3 spans 12 amino acids. CDR1 is LNHNV and CDR2 is YYDKDF in the germline V gene (reference sequence). Trimming removed 2 bases from V and 6 bases from J, with 8 bases in between. This table comes from immunoSEQ multiplex PCR, and its TCRdb copy is limited to in-frame clones, with some not included. This table has some 98,000 clones, roughly 85% appearing once. The data originate from a study of cytomegalovirus exposure and HLA in healthy donors. Study results and caveats: A list of about 180 TCR beta chains associated with cytomegalovirus was given. Specificity for CMV antigens was confirmed in vitro for a few of the CMV-associated chains. Diagnosis of cytomegalovirus status made by the classifier reportedly showed high specificity and sensitivity.

The chain combines TRBV15 with TRBJ2-7; no firm D call. The sequence came from a woman aged 25 to 39 in good health and CMV-seronegative. Sequenced: PBMCs. The CDR3 DNA follows: TGTGCCACCAGCAGACTTACCGGCGAGCAGTACTTC. Its protein product is CATSRLTGEQYF.